The clone carrying this T cell receptor (beta chain) occurred a few times. In the original workflow: Nucleated cell number was recorded as an estimate derived from reference gene primer amplification. Sequenced by immunoSEQ multiplex PCR; TCRdb stores in-frame clones only, minus some. V and J calls and clone size come straight from that table; D and trimming were deduced from the DNA. The sample includes hundreds of thousands of clones, more than 70% of them seen just once. The data originate from a study of blood T cell repertoires in COVID-19. Study details: Sites in the United States, Italy and Spain provided acute and convalescent COVID-19 samples. PBMCs, B-cell-depleted T cells, or T cells provided the cDNA or gDNA that made up the material.

This CDR3 has 17 amino acids. In germline, CDR1 is LGHDT, CDR2 YNNKEL (reference sequence). V was clipped by 4 bases and J by 7 bases; unmatched bases: 14. The sequence came from a woman older than 75 with acute or convalescent COVID-19. The source material was peripheral blood. This chain uses TRBV3-1 (or the pseudogene TRBV3-2) with TRBJ1-2; 11 bases are shared with TRBD1. CDR3 amino acids: CASSRMGGQGVLGGYTF. The CDR3 nucleotides are TGTGCCAGCAGCCGAATGGGGGGACAGGGGGTTCTTGGTGGCTACACCTTC.